The 8 T cell receptor beta chains in this list originate from one sample, sequenced in a study of blood T cell repertoires in COVID-19. Some clones are missing from TCRdb's copy, which holds only in-frame ones; the method was immunoSEQ multiplex PCR. The table includes 200,000 to 250,000 clones, 80% to 90% detected once. Input material: peripheral blood. These receptors were obtained from a man aged 40-55 years with acute or convalescent COVID-19.

J is TRBJ2-1 and V is TRBV19, with a possible D match to TRBD2 (5 bases). V lost 5 bases and J 6 bases, leaving 8 bases between the germline ends. Germline V gene data show CDR1 as LNHDA and CDR2 as SQIVND (reference sequence). This CDR3 contains 12 residues. CDR3 in amino acids: CASSVRANEQFF. CDR3 sequence (DNA): TGTGCCAGTAGTGTGAGGGCCAATGAGCAGTTCTTC.

This sequence joins TRBV11-2 and TRBJ2-3; D may be TRBD2 (6 bases). V lost 1 base and J 0 bases, leaving 11 bases between the germline ends. The CDR3 has 16 amino acids. Germline V gives CDR1 SGHAT, CDR2 FQNNGV. CDR3 sequence reads: CASSLGRGLSTDTQYF. The DNA for the CDR3 is TGTGCCAGCAGCTTAGGGAGGGGACTTAGCACAGATACGCAGTATTTT.

This chain uses TRBV5-4 with TRBJ1-2; D is unclear. V lost 4 bases, J lost 0 bases, and 16 bases lay in between. The CDR3 has 16 amino acids. The germline gives CDR1 SGHNT, CDR2 YYREEE (reference sequence). CDR3 DNA: TGTGCCAGCAGCGGGAGGTCCTCGACGGCTAACTATGGCTACACCTTC. Its protein product is CASSGRSSTANYGYTF.

This rearrangement joins TRBV4-3 to TRBJ1-4; D might be TRBD1 (6 bases). V was clipped by 1 base and J by 6 bases, with 12 bases between them. The CDR3 is 15 amino acids. CDR1 and CDR2 from the germline V gene are LGHNA and YSLEER. CDR3 region: CASSQAFRGDEKLFF. CDR3 bases: TGCGCCAGCAGCCAAGCTTTCAGGGGAGATGAAAAACTGTTTTTT.

J is TRBJ1-6 and V is TRBV9; D not certain. Per the germline V gene, CDR1 is SGDLS and CDR2 is YYNGEE. V shed 4 bases and J shed 7 bases, with 15 bases lying between them. This CDR3 contains 15 residues. This chain's CDR3 is CASSSHSTGNSPLHF. The DNA for the CDR3 is TGTGCCAGCAGCTCCCATTCGACGGGAAATTCACCCCTCCACTTT.

V gene TRBV5-6 combines with J gene TRBJ1-5; 7 bases are shared with TRBD1. Unmatched junction bases numbered 5, after V lost 2 bases and J lost 6 bases. The CDR3 loop spans 14 amino acids. CDR1 and CDR2 (germline): SGHDT, YYEEEE. The CDR3 DNA reads as TGTGCCAGCAGCTTAGTAGGGGGCAGTCAGCCCCAGCATTTT. Protein: CASSLVGGSQPQHF.

The rearrangement links TRBV29-1 to TRBJ1-3, with D maybe TRBD1 (6 bases). Germline-derived CDR1 and CDR2 are SQVTM and ANQGSEA. The length of the CDR3 is 16 residues. V gave up 2 bases and J gave up 0 bases, with 14 bases separating them. The CDR3 DNA sequence: TGCAGCGTTGAATCCCAGGGGCCAGTCTCTGGAAACACCATATATTTT. It is translated as CSVESQGPVSGNTIYF.

The chain combines TRBV5-4 with TRBJ1-4; 9 bases match TRBD1. Germline V CDR1 and CDR2: SGHNT, YYREEE (reference sequence). The trim removed 4 bases at V and 7 bases at J, leaving 5 bases unmatched. This CDR3 contains 14 residues. CDR3 protein: CASSPGTGSEKLFF. DNA of the CDR3: TGTGCCAGCAGCCCCGGGACAGGGAGTGAAAAACTGTTTTTT.